This T cell receptor (beta chain) was identified during a study of shared T cell receptors in the human thymus. Germline-derived CDR1 and CDR2 are SGHNT and YYREEE (reference sequence). J lost 5 bases, V lost 1 base, and 7 bases had no gene match. The CDR3 contains 16 residues. Sequenced by immunoSEQ multiplex PCR; TCRdb stores in-frame clones only, minus some. The data contain 700,000 or so clones, approximately 83% of them singletons. The same data also contributed to another study, on human thymus T cells.

The material sequenced was thymocytes. The source is a girl under three years old with a congenital heart defect. The V gene is TRBV5-4, the J gene TRBJ2-5; 11 bases fit TRBD2. The CDR3 loop is CASSLSTSGELETQYF. The CDR3 DNA sequence: TGTGCCAGCAGCTTGTCGACTAGCGGGGAGTTGGAGACCCAGTACTTC. The full variable domain, with the rest looked up from reference TRBV5-4 and TRBJ2-5, is ETGVTQSPTHLIKTRGQQVTLRCSSQSGHNTVSWYQQALGQGPQFIFQYYREEENGRGNFPPRFSGLQFPNYSSELNVNALELDDSALYLCASSLSTSGELETQYFGPGTRLLVL.